Below, 22 T cell receptor beta chains from the same sample are listed, as sequenced in a study of OX40 agonist ivuxolimab in advanced cancers. Sequencing used immunoSEQ multiplex PCR; TCRdb keeps in-frame clones, though not all of them. The profile shows about 100,000 clones, more than 85% of them singletons. The specimen was CD4+ or CD8+ T cells sorted from blood, collected in a trial of the OX40 agonist ivuxolimab. These receptors were collected from an adult with an advanced solid tumor such as melanoma, head and neck, liver or kidney cancer.

The chain employs TRBV28 and TRBJ2-7, with D maybe TRBD1 (8 bases). Germline CDR1 reads MDHEN; CDR2 reads SYDVKM. The germline V and J ends were trimmed by 6 bases and 6 bases, with 18 bases remaining between them. The CDR3 extends over 14 amino acids. The CDR3 DNA sequence: TGTGCCAGCAGAGCCAGGGGGCGGGGGTTCGAGCAGTACTTC. Its translation: CASRARGRGFEQYF.

The chain combines TRBV4-2 with TRBJ1-1; D is possibly TRBD1 (6 bases). V was clipped by 1 base and J by 0 bases, with 12 bases between them. This CDR3 has 16 amino acids. Germline V CDR1 and CDR2: LGHNA, YNFKEQ. The CDR3 loop is CASSQVGGTLNTEAFF. CDR3 DNA sequence: TGTGCCAGCAGCCAAGTGGGGGGGACACTGAACACTGAAGCTTTCTTT.

The chain joins TRBV15 to TRBJ1-1; unclear D gene. Trimming took 3 bases from V and 1 from J, leaving 18 bases between them. Germline V gene lookup returns CDR1 LNHNV and CDR2 YYDKDF (reference sequence). This CDR3 is built from 17 residues. Written as DNA, the CDR3 is TGTGCCACCAGCAGGGATCCCCGCGAAGGTCGGAACACTGAAGCTTTCTTT. It translates to CATSRDPREGRNTEAFF.

The gene calls are TRBV7-2 and TRBJ2-5; 12 bases are a match to TRBD2. Unmatched junction bases numbered 6, after V lost 6 bases and J lost 1 base. CDR1 is SGHTA, CDR2 FQGNSA, per germline. There are 16 residues in the CDR3. The chain's CDR3 is CASRSGLAGLQETQYF. Written as DNA, the CDR3 is TGTGCCAGCAGAAGTGGACTAGCGGGGCTCCAAGAGACCCAGTACTTC.

CDR3 in amino acids: CASRQGTSTDTQYF. The CDR3 nucleotides read TGTGCCAGCAGGCAGGGGACTAGCACAGATACGCAGTATTTT. The chain has TRBV28 and TRBJ2-3; perhaps D is TRBD1 or TRBD2 (6 bases each). Deletions cut 6 bases from V and 0 bases from J, with 10 bases between. The CDR3 has 14 amino acids. Germline lookup yields CDR1 MDHEN and CDR2 SYDVKM.

V and J are TRBV27 and TRBJ2-2, with D possibly TRBD1 on 6 matching bases. The germline V gene encodes CDR1 MNHEY and CDR2 SMNVEV (reference sequence). The CDR3 loop spans 15 amino acids. Deletions cut 5 bases from V and 6 bases from J, with 16 bases between. The CDR3 sequence is CASSRQVLLAGELFF. The CDR3 DNA reads as TGTGCCAGCAGTAGACAGGTTTTGCTTGCCGGGGAGCTGTTTTTT.

This clone is a singleton in its sample. The chain uses TRBV5-4 and TRBJ2-3; 12 bases match TRBD2. The CDR3 loop spans 16 amino acids. CDR1 is SGHNT and CDR2 is YYREEE in the germline V gene (reference sequence). V shed 4 bases and J 2 bases; nucleotides not matched to a gene: 5. CDR3 nucleotides: TGTGCCAGCAGCCTCCGGACTAGCGGGGACACAGATACGCAGTATTTT. Protein sequence: CASSLRTSGDTDTQYF.

The chain is built from TRBV10-3 and TRBJ1-1; possible D gene TRBD1, 6 bases. The CDR3 is 13 amino acids. Trimming left V 3 bases short and J 11 bases short, with 16 bases between. Looked up from germline, CDR1 is ENHRY and CDR2 is SYGVKD. CDR3 in amino acids: CAISELTGFQAFF. As DNA, the CDR3 is TGTGCCATCAGTGAACTCACAGGGTTTCAGGCTTTCTTT.

The V and J genes are TRBV6-1 and TRBJ2-7, with 12 bases aligning to TRBD1. This CDR3 is 14 amino acids long. The junction had 3 bases not matched to a gene; V was cut back by 2 bases and J by 7 bases. The germline CDR1 and CDR2 sequences are MNHNS and SASEGT. The CDR3 here is CASSERDRGREQYF. CDR3 coding DNA: TGTGCCAGCAGTGAAAGGGACAGGGGGCGGGAGCAGTACTTC.

The gene calls are TRBV7-7 and TRBJ2-5, with TRBD2 matching 13 bases. Germline V gene data show CDR1 as SSHAT and CDR2 as FNYEAQ (reference sequence). The CDR3 is made up of 17 amino acids. The V gene end was trimmed by 11 bases and the J gene end by 0 bases; junction bases not matched to a gene: 12. In DNA form, the CDR3 reads TGTGCCGTTTACACGGGACTAGCGGGAAAGTACCAAGAGACCCAGTACTTC. This encodes CAVYTGLAGKYQETQYF.

This chain connects TRBV6-1 to TRBJ1-5; D is unclear. The CDR3 loop spans 12 amino acids. V was cut by 2 bases and J by 6 bases, with 5 bases left in between. The germline gives CDR1 MNHNS, CDR2 SASEGT. The CDR3 region has the DNA TGTGCCAGCAGTGAATCTACTCAGCCCCAGCATTTT. This encodes CASSESTQPQHF.

This chain uses TRBV5-6 with TRBJ1-4; 8 nucleotides agree with TRBD1. V shed 0 bases, J shed 8 bases, and the junction held 3 bases outside the gene matches. There are 14 residues in the CDR3. Germline CDR1 is SGHDT and CDR2 is YYEEEE. CDR3 protein: CASSLASGGEKLFF. CDR3 DNA: TGTGCCAGCAGCTTGGCTTCAGGGGGCGAAAAACTGTTTTTT.

The chain joins TRBV7-2 to TRBJ1-2, with TRBD1 identical over 8 bases. Looked up from germline, CDR1 is SGHTA and CDR2 is FQGNSA. The trim removed 6 bases at V and 1 base at J, leaving 1 base unmatched. This CDR3 region has 13 residues. The CDR3 loop is CASRGTGNYGYTF. The CDR3 DNA reads TGTGCCAGCAGGGGGACAGGTAACTATGGCTACACCTTC.

This rearrangement joins TRBV2 to TRBJ2-7; D gene unclear. Trimming pared 3 bases from V and 1 base from J, leaving 10 bases between. The CDR3 has 14 residues. Per the germline V gene, CDR1 is SNHLY and CDR2 is FYNNEI. CDR3 sequence (DNA): TGTGCCAGCAGTGACCCCTCTGAATCCTACGAGCAGTACTTC. Residues: CASSDPSESYEQYF.

The rearrangement links TRBV30 to TRBJ2-1, with D uncertain. This CDR3 spans 13 amino acids. V lost 0 bases to trimming and J lost 7 bases, with 10 bases between them. CDR1 and CDR2 (germline): GTSNPN, SVGIG (reference sequence). CDR3 loop: CAWSVQNGNEQFF. For the CDR3, the DNA is TGTGCCTGGAGTGTTCAAAACGGAAATGAGCAGTTCTTC.

The chain carries TRBV5-1 and TRBJ2-7; maybe TRBD1 (8 bases). Germline values: CDR1 SGHRS, CDR2 YFSETQ. The V and J ends lost 3 bases and 4 bases respectively, with 17 bases between them. This CDR3 has 15 amino acids. CDR3 DNA sequence: TGCGCCAGCAGCTCTACAACAGGGGGGGTGTACGAGCAGTACTTC. Its protein product is CASSSTTGGVYEQYF.

The chain is built from TRBV7-2 and TRBJ1-5, with no clear D. The V end was cut by 4 bases, the J end by 4 bases, with 14 bases between. This CDR3 has 15 amino acids. CDR1 and CDR2 from the germline V gene are SGHTA and FQGNSA. The CDR3 spells CASSSIGGANQPQHF. The CDR3 nucleotides are TGTGCCAGCAGCTCAATCGGCGGCGCAAATCAGCCCCAGCATTTT.

The chain joins TRBV28 to TRBJ1-2, with TRBD1 matching 12 bases. With V trimmed by 4 bases and J by 5 bases, 11 bases remained unmatched. Germline lookup yields CDR1 MDHEN and CDR2 SYDVKM. There are 17 residues in the CDR3. The CDR3 DNA sequence: TGTGCCAGCAGTTCGACCGGGACAGGGGGCAGAAGTTATGGCTACACCTTC. The encoded protein is CASSSTGTGGRSYGYTF.

The V gene is TRBV7-2, the J gene TRBJ2-4, with no clear D. This CDR3 is 15 amino acids long. CDR1 is SGHTA and CDR2 is FQGNSA in the germline V gene. Trimming shortened V by 4 bases and J by 5 bases, and 15 bases separated the two germline ends. The CDR3 DNA follows: TGTGCCAGCAGCTACATCTCTGGTGCCCAAAACATTCAGTACTTC. Protein: CASSYISGAQNIQYF.

The V call is TRBV11-3, the J call TRBJ2-1, with a tentative D call TRBD2 (6 bases). The V end lost 5 bases, the J end lost 5 bases, and 10 bases lay between the germline ends. The CDR3 loop spans 13 amino acids. Germline CDR1 and CDR2: SGHNT and YENEEA. CDR3 amino acids: CASSRESNNEQFF. CDR3 DNA sequence: TGTGCCAGCAGCCGGGAGTCGAACAATGAGCAGTTCTTC. The variable domain in full, with the rest retrieved from reference TRBV11-3 and TRBJ2-1, is EAGVVQSPRYKIIEKKQPVAFWCNPISGHNTLYWYLQNLGQGPELLIRYENEEAVDDSQLPKDRFSAERLKGVDSTLKIQPAELGDSAVYLCASSRESNNEQFFGPGTRLTVL.

The gene calls are TRBV7-6 and TRBJ1-5, with D hard to call. The CDR3 sequence is 15 residues long. The V gene lost 2 bases and the J gene lost 2 bases, with 10 bases spanning the gap. Per germline, CDR1 SGHVS and CDR2 FNYEAQ. CDR3 coding DNA: TGTGCCAGCAGCTTACAACATTGGGGCAATCAGCCCCAGCATTTT. As protein: CASSLQHWGNQPQHF.

The V call is TRBV6-5, the J call TRBJ1-5; perhaps TRBD1 as D (5 bases). The CDR3 covers 13 residues. Germline values: CDR1 MNHEY, CDR2 SVGAGI. V gave up 5 bases and J gave up 6 bases, with 11 bases separating them. The CDR3 bases are TGTGCCAGCAGTCCACGGGGGGGTCAGCCCCAGCATTTT. Protein sequence: CASSPRGGQPQHF.